This entry lists 11 T cell receptor beta chains sequenced from one sample in a study of T-cell memory formation after mild COVID-19. In TCRdb, the 5' RACE reads were re-called with MiXCR into one record per CDR3 protein. This sample has around 200,000 distinct CDR3 sequences, with about 9.2% found just once. Sequenced: PBMCs or a T cell subset sorted from them (not recorded which). The receptors were sampled from a man aged 18 to 30 who had mild COVID-19 (a few samples of this study predate the infection). Cell type and time point are not known.

The chain has TRBV5-1 and TRBJ1-5; D unclear. Germline V CDR1 and CDR2: SGHRS, YFSETQ. The CDR3 consists of 14 residues. Deletions cut 5 bases from V and 6 bases from J, with 15 bases between. The CDR3 reads CASSPEGGSQPQHF. The CDR3 DNA follows: TGCGCCAGCAGTCCGGAGGGAGGAAGTCAGCCCCAGCATTTT.

In its sample, this clonotype was seen a few times. The DNA for the CDR3 is TGTGCCAGCAGAGCCGGGACAGATGAAGAGACCCAGTACTTC. This sequence encodes CASRAGTDEETQYF. The chain has TRBV2 and TRBJ2-5, with 7 bases aligning to TRBD1. CDR1 is SNHLY and CDR2 is FYNNEI in the germline V gene. The CDR3 sequence is 14 residues long. V gave up 6 bases and J gave up 3 bases; unmatched junction bases: 7.

The sample holds a few counts of this clonotype. In DNA form, the CDR3 reads TGTGCCGGGGCATCAAACTATGGCTACACCTTC. Amino acid sequence: CAGASNYGYTF. The chain carries TRBV28 and TRBJ1-2, with D tentatively TRBD1 (5 bases). V shed 11 bases and J shed 2 bases, with 9 bases lying between them. Germline V lookup: CDR1 MDHEN, CDR2 SYDVKM. There are 11 residues in the CDR3.

V is TRBV12-3 or TRBV12-4 and J is TRBJ1-2; TRBD1 agrees at 7 bases. This CDR3 is 15 amino acids long. The ends lost 3 bases at V and 2 bases at J; junction bases unmatched: 6. CDR3 region: CASSFPEQGNYGYTF. The CDR3 DNA reads TGTGCCAGCAGTTTCCCTGAACAGGGGAACTATGGCTACACCTTC.

The genes are TRBV15 and TRBJ1-5; no definite D call. The CDR3 has 14 amino acids. Germline values: CDR1 LNHNV, CDR2 YYDKDF (reference sequence). V was pared by 0 bases and J by 2 bases, with 5 bases between. CDR3 region: CATSRDHGNQPQHF. The CDR3 DNA sequence: TGTGCCACCAGCAGAGATCATGGCAATCAGCCCCAGCATTTT.

The genes are TRBV4-1 and TRBJ1-1; D is unclear. This CDR3 is built from 11 residues. Trimming took 5 bases from V and 7 from J, leaving 8 bases between them. CDR1 and CDR2 (germline): MGHRA, YSYEKL. The CDR3 DNA is TGCGCCAGCAGCAGGAGGGATGAAGCTTTCTTT. Protein product: CASSRRDEAFF.

This clonotype was detected many times. The chain employs TRBV5-1 and TRBJ1-1; 7 bases align to TRBD1. The CDR3 spans 17 residues. CDR1 is SGHRS and CDR2 is YFSETQ in the germline V gene. V lost 5 bases and J lost 0; bases outside the gene matches: 13. The CDR3 bases are TGCGCCAGCAGATTTAGGGGGACAGAACTTATGAACACTGAAGCTTTCTTT. Translation gives CASRFRGTELMNTEAFF.

CDR3 bases: TGTGCCAGCAGAGGGGGGGGTAACAATGAGCAGTTCTTC. Translated, it gives CASRGGGNNEQFF. The J gene is TRBJ2-1, the V gene TRBV12-3 or TRBV12-4; tentative D call: TRBD2 (7 bases). V lost 6 bases and J 5 bases, leaving 11 bases between the germline ends. This CDR3 is built from 13 residues.

This chain uses TRBV11-1 with TRBJ2-5; D is uncertain. The CDR3 spans 13 residues. Per germline, CDR1 SGHAT and CDR2 FQDESV (reference sequence). The V and J ends lost 6 bases and 5 bases respectively, with 13 bases between them. Here the CDR3 reads CASRRTLGETQYF. The CDR3 DNA is TGTGCCAGCAGGCGAACCCTCGGCGAGACCCAGTACTTC. Full variable domain (outside the CDR3, taken from reference TRBV11-1 and TRBJ2-5): EAEVAQSPRYKITEKSQAVAFWCDPISGHATLYWYRQILGQGPELLVQFQDESVVDDSQLPKDRFSAERLKGVDSTLKIQPAELGDSAMYLCASRRTLGETQYFGPGTRLLVL.

V gene TRBV6-4 combines with J gene TRBJ1-4; no definite D call. V lost 2 bases and J 6 bases, leaving 19 bases between the germline ends. The CDR3 spans 17 residues. Looked up from germline, CDR1 is MRHNA and CDR2 is SNTAGT. CDR3 sequence: CASSDGRLRPHYEKLFF. Here the CDR3 DNA reads TGTGCCAGCAGTGACGGGCGATTGAGGCCGCACTATGAAAAACTGTTTTTT.

This clonotype was observed a few times. The rearrangement joins TRBV6-5 to TRBJ1-6; TRBD1 aligns across 10 bases. The CDR3 has 15 amino acids. Germline loops: CDR1 MNHEY, CDR2 SVGAGI. The J segment lost 10 bases and the V segment lost 2 bases, leaving 5 bases of the junction unmatched. CDR3 amino acids: CASSYRDRGFSPLHF. The CDR3 coding sequence is TGTGCCAGCAGTTACAGGGACAGGGGATTCTCACCCCTCCACTTT.